The entry below describes one TCR beta chain. Its antigen remains unknown. These data belong to a study of Ad26.COV2.S vaccination and SARS-CoV-2 variants. Looking at the study overall: In the study, Ad26.COV2.S was injected intramuscularly once, or twice 56 days apart.

Only in-frame clones appear in the TCRdb table, and some are missing; sequencing was by immunoSEQ multiplex PCR. The sample shows 380,000 or so clones, around four fifths of them seen only once. Looked up from germline, CDR1 is KGHDR and CDR2 is SFDVKD. CDR3 length: 12 residues. V was clipped by 8 bases and J by 7 bases, with 11 bases between them. Study findings and constraints: While placebo recipients had lower spike-specific TCR breadth, vaccine recipients had more. Measurements of TCR breadth and depth may have given underestimates of the total T cell responses.

The treatment here: some 20 received Ad26.COV2.S at low or high dose, single or two shots; about 5 received placebo; per-sample allocation not given. Day 63 after the first injection of vaccine or placebo was the sampling time. The sequence was collected from a person between 18 and 65 years old who received the Ad26.COV2.S COVID-19 vaccine or a placebo. The chain is built from TRBV24-1 and TRBJ2-1; D unclear. This sample comprised peripheral blood, obtained in a trial of Ad26.COV2.S vaccine versus placebo. Here the CDR3 reads CATIDDWNEQFF. In DNA, the CDR3 is TGTGCCACCATCGACGACTGGAATGAGCAGTTCTTC.